This entry lists 25 T cell receptor beta chains sequenced from one sample in a study of T cell responses to AZD1222 COVID-19 vaccine. The repertoire was sequenced with immunoSEQ multiplex PCR; TCRdb's copy has only in-frame clones and lacks some. The table has 150,000 to 200,000 clones, about 94% seen once. The sequencing here drew on peripheral blood, taken on day 0 of AZD1222 vaccination. The origin of the receptors is an adult in good health.

The V gene is TRBV20-1, the J gene TRBJ2-7; 15 bases are a match to TRBD2. Germline V gene data show CDR1 as DFQATT and CDR2 as SNEGSKA (reference sequence). The trim removed 3 bases at V and 5 bases at J, leaving 8 bases unmatched. The CDR3 runs 16 residues. CDR3 DNA sequence: TGCAGTGCTAGTAGGACTAGCGGGAGGGCCGTTCACGAGCAGTACTTC. Its protein is CSASRTSGRAVHEQYF.

V and J are TRBV27 and TRBJ1-3, with a possible D match to TRBD1 (5 bases). Trimming removed 8 bases from V and 2 bases from J, with 13 bases in between. The CDR3 contains 14 residues. Germline-derived CDR1 and CDR2 are MNHEY and SMNVEV (reference sequence). The CDR3 bases are TGTGCCAGCCGCGCAGGGACGACTGGAAACACCATATATTTT. Translating gives CASRAGTTGNTIYF.

The V gene is TRBV6-2 or TRBV6-3, the J gene TRBJ2-1; perhaps TRBD2 as D (6 bases). Germline loops: CDR1 MNHEY, CDR2 SVGEGT. The CDR3 consists of 20 residues. V was trimmed by 2 bases and J by 0 bases, leaving 23 bases between them. The CDR3 loop is CASSYAYSWEVLSSYNEQFF. As DNA, the CDR3 is TGTGCCAGCAGTTACGCTTACTCGTGGGAGGTTCTCAGCTCCTACAATGAGCAGTTCTTC.

This chain connects TRBV28 to TRBJ2-7, with 7 bases aligning to TRBD1. Per germline, CDR1 MDHEN and CDR2 SYDVKM. J gave up 0 bases and V 6 bases, and 8 bases lay outside the gene matches. The CDR3 covers 15 residues. The CDR3 loop reads CASSRSRGLSYEQYF. CDR3 coding DNA: TGTGCCAGCAGCAGGTCGAGGGGGCTCTCCTACGAGCAGTACTTC.

This chain connects TRBV29-1 to TRBJ2-7; D possibly corresponds to TRBD1 (6 bases). CDR1 and CDR2 (germline): SQVTM, ANQGSEA. Trimming removed 3 bases from V and 7 bases from J, with 16 bases in between. This CDR3 has 13 residues. This chain's CDR3 is CSVDGGARREQYF. DNA of the CDR3: TGCAGCGTTGATGGGGGCGCGCGGAGGGAGCAGTACTTC.

This chain uses TRBV6-4 with TRBJ2-3; D gene ambiguous. The CDR3 has 14 residues. The V end was cut by 3 bases, the J end by 2 bases, with 9 bases between. In germline, CDR1 is MRHNA, CDR2 SNTAGT. Here the CDR3 reads CASSDGQPTDTQYF. The CDR3 DNA sequence: TGTGCCAGCAGTGATGGGCAGCCCACAGATACGCAGTATTTT.

This chain uses TRBV2 with TRBJ2-3; 11 positions agree with TRBD1. V gave up 8 bases and J gave up 2 bases; unmatched junction bases: 6. Germline V gives CDR1 SNHLY, CDR2 FYNNEI. The CDR3 has 15 residues. CDR3 coding DNA: TGTGCCAGCCCGGCGGACAGGGGGCCCACAGATACGCAGTATTTT. This codes for CASPADRGPTDTQYF.

As to this clone: One end of the junction is discordant with germline, which a read error may explain. The rearrangement joins TRBV7-7 to TRBJ2-5; 7 bases agree with TRBD2. Germline V gene data show CDR1 as SSHAT and CDR2 as FNYEAQ (reference sequence). The CDR3 has 15 residues. The CDR3 reads CASNKLAKKGETQYF. CDR3 in DNA: TGTGCTAGCAACAAACTAGCGAAAAAAGGGGAGACCCAGTACTTC.

The V and J genes are TRBV6-5 and TRBJ2-2, with TRBD1 matching over 9 bases. The CDR3 totals 13 residues. J gave up 3 bases and V 11 bases, and 4 bases lay outside the gene matches. Germline loops: CDR1 MNHEY, CDR2 SVGAGI. CDR3 sequence: CAGDREDTGELFF. The CDR3 DNA reads as TGTGCCGGGGACAGGGAAGACACCGGGGAGCTGTTTTTT.

This chain links TRBV20-1 with TRBJ1-1; weak D call: TRBD1 (6 bases). Germline CDR1 is DFQATT and CDR2 is SNEGSKA (reference sequence). V dropped 1 base and J dropped 11 bases, with 11 bases sitting between them. This CDR3 region has 11 residues. The CDR3 protein is CSARVGGNAFF. The CDR3 DNA is TGCAGTGCTAGAGTAGGGGGGAATGCTTTCTTT.

The chain is built from TRBV12-1 and TRBJ2-1; the table gives TRBD2 as D, unverified against the DNA. TRBV12-1 is described as a pseudogene. This CDR3 spans 18 amino acids. In nucleotides, the CDR3 is TGTGCCAGCAGCTTTGATGAGCCCCGTCTAGCGGGAGGCTGCGAGCAGTTCTTC. This translates into CASSFDEPRLAGGCEQFF.

The chain employs TRBV7-3 and TRBJ1-1; D unclear. Germline V lookup: CDR1 SGHTA, CDR2 FQGTGA. The germline V and J ends were trimmed by 2 bases and 4 bases, with 8 bases remaining between them. This CDR3 region has 13 residues. The CDR3 DNA reads TGTGCCAGCAGCTTAGGATGGTCCACTGAAGCTTTCTTT. It encodes CASSLGWSTEAFF.

This chain uses TRBV6-6 with TRBJ1-4; 8 bases fit TRBD1. The ends lost 5 bases at V and 0 bases at J; junction bases unmatched: 11. The CDR3 loop spans 18 amino acids. The germline V gene has CDR1 MNHNY and CDR2 SVGAGI (reference sequence). The CDR3 loop is CASSRRTGRSATNEKLFF. The CDR3 bases are TGTGCCAGCAGTCGGCGGACAGGGCGGAGTGCAACTAATGAAAAACTGTTTTTT.

This clone showed up just once. J is TRBJ1-1 and V is TRBV29-1; D possibly corresponds to TRBD1 (5 bases). V was pared by 3 bases and J by 5 bases, with 10 bases between. The CDR3 length is 12 residues. The germline V gene encodes CDR1 SQVTM and CDR2 ANQGSEA. CDR3 in DNA: TGCAGCGTTGATCAGGGTTTGACTGAAGCTTTCTTT. Translated, it gives CSVDQGLTEAFF.

V usage is TRBV24-1 and J usage is TRBJ2-1; TRBD1 matches at 9 bases. Germline CDR1 and CDR2: KGHDR and SFDVKD. V trimming: 4 bases; J trimming: 7 bases; junction bases outside the gene matches: 4. The CDR3 is 14 residues long. In nucleotides, the CDR3 is TGTGCCACCAGTGAAACCGGGACAGGGAATGAGCAGTTCTTC. Translated: CATSETGTGNEQFF.

The V gene is TRBV30, the J gene TRBJ1-1, with a possible D match to TRBD1 (6 bases). With 2 bases removed from V and 2 bases from J, the gap between germline ends came to 18 bases. CDR1 is GTSNPN, CDR2 SVGIG, per germline (reference sequence). The CDR3 is made up of 16 amino acids. CDR3 DNA: TGTGCCTGGAGTCCTGGTTACGGACAGTTTAACACTGAAGCTTTCTTT. Its translation: CAWSPGYGQFNTEAFF.

As concerns this clone: The identical CDR3 is also encoded by other nucleotide sequences in the sample. V and J are TRBV4-2 and TRBJ2-1; D possibly corresponds to TRBD2 (5 bases). This CDR3 is built from 12 residues. Per the germline V gene, CDR1 is LGHNA and CDR2 is YNFKEQ. V lost 1 base, J lost 7 bases, and 5 bases lay in between. Written as DNA, the CDR3 is TGTGCCAGCAGCCAAGGCGGGAATGAGCAGTTCTTC. Its translation is CASSQGGNEQFF.

The CDR3, as DNA: TGCGCCAGCAGCCAATGGTCCGGGGAGCTGTTTTTT. Translated, it gives CASSQWSGELFF. V usage is TRBV4-1 and J usage is TRBJ2-2; D gene uncertain. From germline, CDR1 is MGHRA and CDR2 YSYEKL. V lost 2 bases, J lost 6 bases, and 4 bases lay in between. This CDR3 is built from 12 residues.

In this sample, this clone turned up once. V is TRBV3-1 (or the pseudogene TRBV3-2) and J is TRBJ2-1, with a weak D call TRBD1 (6 bases). CDR3 length: 18 amino acids. Deletions cut 4 bases from V and 0 bases from J, with 19 bases between. Germline CDR1 reads LGHDT; CDR2 reads YNNKEL (reference sequence). The CDR3 protein is CASSRGTPGHFSYNEQFF. The CDR3 DNA follows: TGTGCCAGCAGCCGGGGCACCCCGGGACACTTCTCCTACAATGAGCAGTTCTTC.

V and J are TRBV2 and TRBJ2-7; maybe TRBD2 (6 bases). The CDR3 sequence is 14 residues long. The germline gives CDR1 SNHLY, CDR2 FYNNEI. V dropped 6 bases and J dropped 2 bases, with 14 bases sitting between them. The CDR3 coding sequence is TGTGCCAGCAGCGCCGGGACTTCCACCTACGAGCAGTACTTC. This sequence encodes CASSAGTSTYEQYF.

This chain links TRBV28 with TRBJ2-2; 7 positions match TRBD1. Trimming took 3 bases from V and 2 from J; bases not matched to a gene: 6. The CDR3 runs to 16 residues. Germline values: CDR1 MDHEN, CDR2 SYDVKM. The CDR3: CASSFPDRVNTGELFF. CDR3 nucleotide sequence: TGTGCCAGCAGTTTTCCCGACAGGGTAAACACCGGGGAGCTGTTTTTT. Drawing the rest from reference TRBV28 and TRBJ2-2, the complete variable domain is DVKVTQSSRYLVKRTGEKVFLECVQDMDHENMFWYRQDPGLGLRLIYFSYDVKMKEKGDIPEGYSVSREKKERFSLILESASTNQTSMYLCASSFPDRVNTGELFFGEGSRLTVL.

The V call is TRBV5-6, the J call TRBJ1-1; TRBD1 agrees at 12 bases. Germline V gene lookup returns CDR1 SGHDT and CDR2 YYEEEE. The CDR3 is 18 amino acids. The trim removed 5 bases at V and 1 base at J, leaving 12 bases unmatched. The CDR3 coding sequence is TGTGCCAGCAGAAAACAGTCCGGGACAGGGGGCAGGAACACTGAAGCTTTCTTT. As protein: CASRKQSGTGGRNTEAFF.

V is TRBV15 and J is TRBJ2-2, with 8 bases that match TRBD1. Germline CDR1 LNHNV, CDR2 YYDKDF (reference sequence). This CDR3 is built from 16 residues. V shed 8 bases and J 1 base; nucleotides not matched to a gene: 9. This chain's CDR3 is CATGRTGYWNTGELFF. The CDR3 region has the DNA TGTGCCACCGGCCGGACAGGGTATTGGAACACCGGGGAGCTGTTTTTT.

CDR3 in amino acids: CASGRQGAVHEQYF. In nucleotides, the CDR3 is TGTGCCAGTGGCAGACAGGGGGCAGTTCACGAGCAGTACTTC. The chain links TRBV19 to TRBJ2-7; the match to TRBD1 covers 10 bases. CDR3 length equals 14 residues. Germline V lookup: CDR1 LNHDA, CDR2 SQIVND (reference sequence). Trimming at V came to 8 bases and at J to 5 bases, leaving 9 bases not matched to a gene.

The J gene is TRBJ2-3, the V gene TRBV19, with 10 bases identical to TRBD2. This CDR3 spans 16 amino acids. Germline CDR1 reads LNHDA; CDR2 reads SQIVND (reference sequence). With 3 bases clipped from V and 4 bases from J, the junction kept 7 bases outside the gene matches. The CDR3 DNA is TGTGCCAGTAGTATTAGCCTAGCGGGAGAGGCAGATACGCAGTATTTT. The encoded protein is CASSISLAGEADTQYF. Filled out from reference TRBV19 and TRBJ2-3, the complete variable domain reads DGGITQSPKYLFRKEGQNVTLSCEQNLNHDAMYWYRQDPGQGLRLIYYSQIVNDFQKGDIAEGYSVSREKKESFPLTVTSAQKNPTAFYLCASSISLAGEADTQYFGPGTRLTVL.